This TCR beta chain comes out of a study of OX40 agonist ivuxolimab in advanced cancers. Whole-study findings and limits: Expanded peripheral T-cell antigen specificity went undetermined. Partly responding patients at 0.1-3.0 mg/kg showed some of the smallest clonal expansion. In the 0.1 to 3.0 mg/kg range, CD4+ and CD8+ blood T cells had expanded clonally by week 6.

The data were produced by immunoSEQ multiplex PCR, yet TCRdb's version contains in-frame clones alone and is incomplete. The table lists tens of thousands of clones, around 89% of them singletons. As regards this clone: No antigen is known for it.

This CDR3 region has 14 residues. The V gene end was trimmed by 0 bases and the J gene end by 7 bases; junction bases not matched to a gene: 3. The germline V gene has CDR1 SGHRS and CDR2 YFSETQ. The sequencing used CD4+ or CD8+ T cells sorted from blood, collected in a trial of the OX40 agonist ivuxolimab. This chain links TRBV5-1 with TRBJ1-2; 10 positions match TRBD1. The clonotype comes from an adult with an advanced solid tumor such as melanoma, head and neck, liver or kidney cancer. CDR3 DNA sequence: TGCGCCAGCAGCTTGGGGGACAGGGGTAGTGGCTACACCTTC. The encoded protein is CASSLGDRGSGYTF.